This T cell receptor beta chain was sequenced for a study of shared clonotypes between healthy human individuals. The length of the CDR3 is 11 residues. Germline loops: CDR1 SQVTM, CDR2 ANQGSEA. Trimming pared 2 bases from V and 15 bases from J, leaving 14 bases between. Sequenced by immunoSEQ multiplex PCR; TCRdb stores in-frame clones only, minus some. The table has approximately 2,000,000 clones, 85% to 95% seen once; the top ten hold about 0.36%. V usage is TRBV29-1 and J usage is TRBJ2-1; a weak D match, TRBD2 (6 bases). This TCR was recovered from a young man in good health. Some clones in this sample may be carry-over from other donors' samples. Sequenced sample: naive CD4+ T cells from PBMCs. This sample's subset: CD45RA+ positively selected. Here the CDR3 DNA reads TGCAGCGTTGAAAGGGACTCCTCACGGTTCTTC. This gives the protein CSVERDSSRFF.